This TCR beta chain originates from a study of CD8 T cells in Susac syndrome (dated by TCRdb to about 2019). About the investigation overall: Among the sequenced Susac syndrome patients, more than five had clinically active disease and about 8 were in clinical remission. At blood withdrawal, Susac syndrome patients were therapy-naive, treated with corticosteroids (with IVIg additionally given to some), or treated with IVIg alone. The study used repertoire sequencing to test whether antigen drove CD8+ T cell activation and differentiation in Susac syndrome. Overall results and qualifications from the work: In the CD4+ T cell repertoire of Susac syndrome patients, clonal expansion was not detected. The study acknowledged that relatively few individuals were included in the TCR sequencing and HLA analysis.

RNA was extracted using the RNeasy kit, and about 0.5 to 1 ug of the RNA was reverse transcribed with random hexamers. The immunoSEQ multiplex PCR assay, which covers 54 Vbeta and 13 Jbeta segments, was used to amplify TCR beta CDR3 regions. To correct PCR amplification bias, a synthetic template baseline was used for both primer optimization and computational correction. Processing in the source paper ran as follows. Only productive sequences were kept, with reads annotated to V, D and J genes according to IMGT and analyzed in immunoSEQ Analyzer. Clonality was calculated as one minus the Shannon entropy normalized by log2 of the number of productive unique sequences. For each patient and control, public and private clones were evaluated within the 100 most prevalent clones. A clone was defined as Susac-specific if it was absent from the healthy and MS cohorts, from 1052 published viral clones and from other ImmuneACCESS disease sequences. TCRdb cleaned the public reads at Q25 with fastp, built clones with MiXCR and kept in-frame beta chains. A single entry per CDR3 protein holds the most common genes and DNA from its merged rows. TCRdb's processing, not the authors' own work, is the source of the V and J calls. The sample table records some 99,000 distinct CDR3 sequences; 85% to 95% of these occur just once. Of the sample, about 0.3% is held by the ten largest clones.

A remark on this clonotype: Its antigen has not been determined. One base away there is no much larger clone; base qualities are not given.

Peripheral blood CD8+ and CD4+ T cells from healthy donors, Susac syndrome patients and multiple sclerosis patients were profiled by high-throughput TCR beta sequencing. The Susac syndrome patients fulfilled recently defined diagnostic criteria for definite or probable disease. CD8+ TEMRA cells were enriched by FACS, while bulk CD8+ and CD4+ T cells were purified by magnetic negative isolation. Blood was drawn into EDTA tubes, processed within 24 hours, and PBMCs were isolated by density gradient centrifugation. PBMCs intended for TCR sequencing were frozen in liquid nitrogen and were later thawed in a 37 degrees C water bath. Purity of sorted or isolated CD4+, CD8+ and CD8+ TEMRA cells was at least 90%. Reading the germline V gene gives CDR1 KGHSH and CDR2 LQKENI. V is pared back by 6 bases and J by 9 bases, with 11 bases lying between the germline termini. Reading from cysteine to phenylalanine, the CDR3 counts 11 amino acids. The retained sequence is limited to the CDR3, 33 bases, with the frame set at the first base.

This receptor was obtained from a human donor with Susac syndrome. This chain is built from TRBV18 and TRBJ1-2; matching of 6 bases hints at TRBD1 as the D gene. Sequenced sample: CD4+ T cells from PBMCs. The DNA sequence reads TGTGCCAGCTCCCGGGACAAAAGCTACACCTTC. It specifies CASSRDKSYTF.